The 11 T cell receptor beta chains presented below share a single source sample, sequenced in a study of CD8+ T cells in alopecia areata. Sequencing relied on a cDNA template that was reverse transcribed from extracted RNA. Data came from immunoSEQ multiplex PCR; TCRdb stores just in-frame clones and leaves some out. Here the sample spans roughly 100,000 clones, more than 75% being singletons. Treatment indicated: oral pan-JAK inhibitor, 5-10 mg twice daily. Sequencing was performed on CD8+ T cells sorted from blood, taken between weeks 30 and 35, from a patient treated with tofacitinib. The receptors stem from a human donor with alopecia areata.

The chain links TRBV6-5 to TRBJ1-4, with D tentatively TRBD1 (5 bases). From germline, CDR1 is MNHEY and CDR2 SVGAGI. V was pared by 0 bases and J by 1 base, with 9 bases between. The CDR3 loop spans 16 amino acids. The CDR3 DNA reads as TGTGCCAGCAGTTACTCATCAGGGATAACTAATGAAAAACTGTTTTTT. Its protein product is CASSYSSGITNEKLFF.

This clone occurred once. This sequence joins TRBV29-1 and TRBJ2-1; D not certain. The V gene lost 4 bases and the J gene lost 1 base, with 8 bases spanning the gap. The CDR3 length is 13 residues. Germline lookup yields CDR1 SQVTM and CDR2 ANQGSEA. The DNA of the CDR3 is TGCAGCGTTGTCGGGTTATCCTACAATGAGCAGTTCTTC. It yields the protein CSVVGLSYNEQFF.

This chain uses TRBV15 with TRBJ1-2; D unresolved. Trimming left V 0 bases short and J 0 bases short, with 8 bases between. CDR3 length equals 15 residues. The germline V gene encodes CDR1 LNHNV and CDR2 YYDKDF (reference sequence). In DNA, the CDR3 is TGTGCCACCAGCAGAGAGACTCAAGCTAACTATGGCTACACCTTC. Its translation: CATSRETQANYGYTF.

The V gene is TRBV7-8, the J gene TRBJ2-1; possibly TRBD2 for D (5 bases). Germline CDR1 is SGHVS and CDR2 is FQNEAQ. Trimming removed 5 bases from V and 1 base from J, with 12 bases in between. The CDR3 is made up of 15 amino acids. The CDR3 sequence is CASSPAERSYNEQFF. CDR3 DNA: TGTGCCAGCAGCCCTGCTGAGCGGTCCTACAATGAGCAGTTCTTC.

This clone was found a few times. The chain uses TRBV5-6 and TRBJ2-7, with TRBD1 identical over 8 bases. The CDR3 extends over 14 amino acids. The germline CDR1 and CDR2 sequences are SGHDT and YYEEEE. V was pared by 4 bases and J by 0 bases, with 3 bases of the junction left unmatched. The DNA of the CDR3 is TGTGCCAGCAGCCCGGGACAGGCCTCCTACGAGCAGTACTTC. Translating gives CASSPGQASYEQYF.

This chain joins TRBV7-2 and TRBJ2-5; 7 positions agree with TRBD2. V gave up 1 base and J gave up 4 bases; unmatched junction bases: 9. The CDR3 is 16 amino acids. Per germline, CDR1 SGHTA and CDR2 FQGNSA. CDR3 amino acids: CASSLERTSLRETQYF. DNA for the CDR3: TGTGCCAGCAGCTTAGAGCGGACTAGTTTACGAGAGACCCAGTACTTC.

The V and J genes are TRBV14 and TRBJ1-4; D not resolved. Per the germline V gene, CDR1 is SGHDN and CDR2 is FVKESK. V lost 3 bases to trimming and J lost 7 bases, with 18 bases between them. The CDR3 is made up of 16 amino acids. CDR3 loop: CASSHSMPSNVEKLFF. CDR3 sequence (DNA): TGTGCCAGCAGCCATTCAATGCCCTCCAACGTTGAAAAACTGTTTTTT.

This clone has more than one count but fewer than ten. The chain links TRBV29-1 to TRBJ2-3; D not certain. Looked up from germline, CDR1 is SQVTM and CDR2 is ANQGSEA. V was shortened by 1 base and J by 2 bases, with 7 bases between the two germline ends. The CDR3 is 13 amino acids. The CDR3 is CSVEGPDTDTQYF. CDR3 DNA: TGCAGCGTTGAAGGCCCCGACACAGATACGCAGTATTTT.

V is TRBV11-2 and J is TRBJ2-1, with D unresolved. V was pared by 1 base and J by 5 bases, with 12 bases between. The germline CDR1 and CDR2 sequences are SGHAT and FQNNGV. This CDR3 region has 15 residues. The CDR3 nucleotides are TGTGCCAGCAGCTTAGCGTTTCCAGGTAACAATGAGCAGTTCTTC. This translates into CASSLAFPGNNEQFF. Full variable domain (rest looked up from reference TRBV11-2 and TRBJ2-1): EAGVAQSPRYKIIEKRQSVAFWCNPISGHATLYWYQQILGQGPKLLIQFQNNGVVDDSQLPKDRFSAERLKGVDSTLKIQPAKLEDSAVYLCASSLAFPGNNEQFFGPGTRLTVL.

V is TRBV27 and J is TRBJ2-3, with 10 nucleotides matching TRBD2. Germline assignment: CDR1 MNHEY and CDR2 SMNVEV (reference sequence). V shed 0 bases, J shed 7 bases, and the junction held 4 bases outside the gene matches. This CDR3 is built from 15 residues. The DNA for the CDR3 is TGTGCCAGCAGTTTATCTTCTAGCGGGGGACATACGCAGTATTTT. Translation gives CASSLSSSGGHTQYF.

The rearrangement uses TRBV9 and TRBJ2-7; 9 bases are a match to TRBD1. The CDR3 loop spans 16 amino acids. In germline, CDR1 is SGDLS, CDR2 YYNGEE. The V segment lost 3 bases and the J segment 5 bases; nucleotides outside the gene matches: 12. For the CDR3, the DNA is TGTGCCAGCAGCGGTTTTAATGGGGGACAGGGCGACGAGCAGTACTTC. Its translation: CASSGFNGGQGDEQYF.